The sequence of this TCR beta chain was determined in a study of shared clonotypes between healthy human individuals. Concerning this clone: Antigen unknown.

Points from the study as a whole: Limitation of the genetic and exposure-history diversity represented came from the few donors.

Every one of the donors was a Caucasian adult that lived in Nashville, Tennessee. About 90 million PBMCs were counted before genomic DNA extraction. It was 300 ng DNA, approximately 30,000 T cell genomes, that went into each replicate PCR of unsorted PBMC. TCRdb's copy holds only in-frame clones and misses some; the assay was immunoSEQ multiplex PCR. The data hold some 510,000 clones, with around 74% observed a single time. The receptor was isolated from a woman aged 40 to 55 in good health. Some clones in this sample may be carry-over from other donors' samples. The specimen sequenced was PBMCs.

The CDR3 protein is CASSTDRGGPPGELFF. In DNA form, the CDR3 reads TGTGCCAGTAGTACCGACAGGGGCGGTCCCCCCGGGGAGCTGTTTTTT. The chain links TRBV19 to TRBJ2-2, with TRBD1 identical over 8 bases. V lost 4 bases to trimming and J lost 6 bases; unmatched junction nucleotides: 10. CDR1 and CDR2 (germline): LNHDA, SQIVND (reference sequence). CDR3 length: 16 amino acids.